This T cell receptor beta chain was sequenced in a study of T cell clones after liver transplantation (dated by TCRdb to about 2019). About the study as a whole: ITN030ST, the source of the samples, was a randomized trial that attempted immunosuppression withdrawal within 2 years of liver transplantation. Donor-reactive T cell clones were identified by TCRbeta sequencing following a pre-transplant mixed lymphocyte reaction and were subsequently tracked in post-transplant blood. As an antigen-independent comparator for donor-reactive sequences, third party-reactive TCRbeta sequences were also identified from pre-transplant MLRs. Of the eight recipients, a few were HCV-positive, while the remaining recipients had been transplanted for non-autoimmune, non-viral indications. No induction therapy was given to the subjects, and standard immunosuppression was administered until randomization at 12-24 months post-transplant. Tolerance was defined as complete immunosuppression withdrawal for at least one year with no rise in liver enzymes beyond twice the upper limit of normal. Blood samples were collected pre-transplant, pre-randomization before withdrawal, and post-randomization after either full withdrawal or failed withdrawal. The study cohort included 8 liver transplant recipients, of whom 3 were classified as tolerant and 5 as non-tolerant.

What the authors observed across the whole study: Circulating donor-reactive CD4 TCRbeta sequences fell significantly post-transplant in most of the 8 subjects, irrespective of tolerance or HCV status. In two subjects, low numbers of available donor cells limited the measurable donor-reactive repertoire. A greater decline was seen for donor-reactive sequences than for third party-reactive sequences, suggesting partial antigen-specific deletion unrelated to withdrawal success. Because allograft tissue specimens were not available, migration of donor-reactive T cells into the graft, rather than deletion, may have occurred. When repertoire turnover was accounted for, significantly reduced detection of donor-reactive sequences was found in 7 of 8 subjects for CD4 and in 8 of 8 subjects for CD8. Conclusions were preliminary, limited by small, heterogeneous patient numbers and non-standardized post-transplant time points.

Unstimulated PBMCs, after thawing, were stained for CD3, CD4 and CD8 and then FACS-sorted into CD3+CD4+ and CD3+CD8+ populations. Randomization to immunosuppression withdrawal applied to every one of the 8 studied subjects. The Qiagen DNeasy Blood and Tissue Kit was used to isolate genomic DNA. Points on this clone: Its antigen specificity is not known. Nothing much larger sits one base from this clone, and base qualities are not available.

High-throughput TCRbeta CDR3 sequencing of frozen genomic DNA was performed by immunoSEQ, including PCR amplification, mapping, bias correction and internal controls. Per the source publication's procedure: Productive rearrangements were kept, and unique TCRbeta sequences were defined by CDR3 nucleotide sequence plus V and J gene. For classification of a sequence as donor-reactive, at least 5-fold expansion in CFSE-low cells relative to unstimulated pre-transplant cells and a frequency of at least 0.01% were required. To ensure at least 90% detection power, minimum frequency thresholds were set for each subject based on that subject's lowest-template unstimulated sample. Repertoire turnover was measured by Jensen-Shannon divergence between the top 1000 TCRbeta sequences post- and pre-transplant. Two-sided Fisher's exact tests were used to test for changes in the detection of donor-reactive sequences. TCRdb's version of the immuneACCESS table is confined to in-frame rearrangements and falls short of the full clone set. An unresolved V gene accounts for under half of the shortfall where checked; the remainder is of unknown origin. That table supplies the V and J calls and clone size; D and trimming were determined from the DNA. The sample yields some 60,000 clones; less than 85% were counted once. The ten largest clonotypes hold about 2.7% of the sample.

CDR1 and CDR2 are read off the germline V gene (reference sequence) as SEHNR and FQNEAQ. From the cysteine up to the phenylalanine, the CDR3 has a length of 15 residues. Of all the DNA, just the CDR3 is kept, 45 bases in frame from base 1. A distance of 13 bases separates the germline ends of V and J, which lose 1 base and 4 bases respectively. The rearranged chain carries TRBV7-9 and TRBJ1-2; the D gene remains uncertain. The receptor was isolated from a human patient who received a liver transplant. After a transplant, some of the T cells may come from the graft donor. The specimen was CD4+ T cells from blood, collected at the approximately 15-month timepoint. The sequence in DNA is TGTGCCAGCAGCTTAGGAGTTGCTGGAAGCTATGGCTACACCTTC. Its protein product is CASSLGVAGSYGYTF.